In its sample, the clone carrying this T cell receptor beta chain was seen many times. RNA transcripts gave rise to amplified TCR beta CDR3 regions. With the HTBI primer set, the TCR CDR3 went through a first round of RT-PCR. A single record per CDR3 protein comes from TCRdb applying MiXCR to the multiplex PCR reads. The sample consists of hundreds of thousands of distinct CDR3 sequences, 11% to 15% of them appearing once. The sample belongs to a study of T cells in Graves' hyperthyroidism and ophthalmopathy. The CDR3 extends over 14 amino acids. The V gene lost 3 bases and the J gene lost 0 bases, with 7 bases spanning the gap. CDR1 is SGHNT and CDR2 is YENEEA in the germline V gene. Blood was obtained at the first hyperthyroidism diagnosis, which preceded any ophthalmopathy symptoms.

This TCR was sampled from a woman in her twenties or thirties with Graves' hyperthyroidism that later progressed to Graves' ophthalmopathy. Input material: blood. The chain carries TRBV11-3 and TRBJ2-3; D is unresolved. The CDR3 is CASSFISSTDTQYF. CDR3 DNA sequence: TGTGCCAGCAGCTTCATCTCTAGCACAGATACGCAGTATTTT.